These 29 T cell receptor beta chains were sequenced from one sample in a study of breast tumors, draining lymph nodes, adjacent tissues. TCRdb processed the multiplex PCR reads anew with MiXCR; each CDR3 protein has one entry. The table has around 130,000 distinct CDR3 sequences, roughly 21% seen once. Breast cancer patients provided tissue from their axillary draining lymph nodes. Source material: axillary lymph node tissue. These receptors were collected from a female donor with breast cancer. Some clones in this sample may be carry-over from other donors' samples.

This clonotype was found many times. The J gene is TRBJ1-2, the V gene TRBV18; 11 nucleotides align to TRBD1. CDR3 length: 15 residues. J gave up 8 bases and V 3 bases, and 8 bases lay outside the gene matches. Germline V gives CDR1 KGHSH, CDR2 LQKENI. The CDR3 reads CASSPTGTGGSGYTF. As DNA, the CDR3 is TGTGCCAGCTCACCGACCGGGACAGGGGGTAGCGGCTACACCTTC.

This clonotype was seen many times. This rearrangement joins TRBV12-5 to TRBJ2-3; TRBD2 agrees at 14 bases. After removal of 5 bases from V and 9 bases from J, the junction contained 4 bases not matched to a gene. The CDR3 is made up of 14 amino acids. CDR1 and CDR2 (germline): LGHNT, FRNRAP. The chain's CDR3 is CASGLTSGGGTQYF. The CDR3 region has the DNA TGTGCTAGTGGTCTGACTAGCGGGGGGGGAACGCAGTATTTT.

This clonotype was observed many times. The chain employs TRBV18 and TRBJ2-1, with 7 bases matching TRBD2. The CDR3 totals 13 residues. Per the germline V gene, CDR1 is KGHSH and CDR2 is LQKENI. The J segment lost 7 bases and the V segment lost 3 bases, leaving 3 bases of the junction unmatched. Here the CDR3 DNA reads TGTGCCAGCTCACCCCCGGGGGGAAATGAGCAGTTCTTC. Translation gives CASSPPGGNEQFF. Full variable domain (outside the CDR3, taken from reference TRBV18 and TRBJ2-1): NAGVMQNPRHLVRRRGQEARLRCSPMKGHSHVYWYRQLPEEGLKFMVYLQKENIIDESGMPKERFSAEFPKEGPSILRIQQVVRGDSAAYFCASSPPGGNEQFFGPGTRLTVL.

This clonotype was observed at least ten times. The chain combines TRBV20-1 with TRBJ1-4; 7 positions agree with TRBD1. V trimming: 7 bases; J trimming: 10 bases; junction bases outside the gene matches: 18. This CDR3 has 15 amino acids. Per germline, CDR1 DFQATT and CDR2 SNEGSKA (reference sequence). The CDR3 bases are TGCAGTGGAGTGTCAGGGGGGTTATCTTCGGGAAAACTGTTTTTT. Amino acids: CSGVSGGLSSGKLFF.

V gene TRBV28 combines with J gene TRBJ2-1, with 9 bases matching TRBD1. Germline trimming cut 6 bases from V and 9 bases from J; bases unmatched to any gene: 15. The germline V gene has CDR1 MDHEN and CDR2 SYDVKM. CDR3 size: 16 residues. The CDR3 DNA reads TGTGCCAGCAGGCCGGGACAGGGTCCGGGGGTGGCTGAGCAGTTCTTC. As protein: CASRPGQGPGVAEQFF.

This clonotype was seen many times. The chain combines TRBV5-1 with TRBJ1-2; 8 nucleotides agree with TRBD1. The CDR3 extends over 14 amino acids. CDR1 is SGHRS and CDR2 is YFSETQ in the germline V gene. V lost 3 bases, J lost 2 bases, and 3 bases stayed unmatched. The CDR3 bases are TGCGCCAGCAGCTCGACAGGGGAGAACTATGGCTACACCTTC. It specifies CASSSTGENYGYTF.

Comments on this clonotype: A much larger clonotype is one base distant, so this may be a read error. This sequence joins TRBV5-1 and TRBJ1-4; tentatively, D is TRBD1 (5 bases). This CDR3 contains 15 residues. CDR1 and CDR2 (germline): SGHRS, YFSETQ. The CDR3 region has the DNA TGCGCCAGCAGCTTGGGCGGGGCGGGTGTGGAAAGACTGTTTTTT. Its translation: CASSLGGAGVERLFF.

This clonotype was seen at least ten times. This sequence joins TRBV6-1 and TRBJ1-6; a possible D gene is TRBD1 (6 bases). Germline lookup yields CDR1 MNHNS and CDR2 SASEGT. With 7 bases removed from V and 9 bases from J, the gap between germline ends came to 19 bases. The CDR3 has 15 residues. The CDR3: CASTNVQGTGSPLHF. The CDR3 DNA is TGTGCCAGCACCAACGTACAGGGTACCGGTTCACCCCTCCACTTT.

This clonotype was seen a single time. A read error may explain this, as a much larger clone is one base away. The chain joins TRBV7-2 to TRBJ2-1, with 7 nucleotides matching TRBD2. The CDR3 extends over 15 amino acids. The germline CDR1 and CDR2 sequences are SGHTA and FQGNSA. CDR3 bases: TGTGCCAGCAGCTGGGGGGGGAGCTCCTACACTGAGCAGTTCTTC. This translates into CASSWGGSSYTEQFF. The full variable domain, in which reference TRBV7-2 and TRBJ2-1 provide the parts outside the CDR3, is GAGVSQSPSNKVTEKGKDVELRCDPISGHTALYWYRQSLGQGLEFLIYFQGNSAPDKSGLPSDRFSAERTGGSVSTLTIQRTQQEDSAVYLCASSWGGSSYTEQFFGPGTRLTVL.

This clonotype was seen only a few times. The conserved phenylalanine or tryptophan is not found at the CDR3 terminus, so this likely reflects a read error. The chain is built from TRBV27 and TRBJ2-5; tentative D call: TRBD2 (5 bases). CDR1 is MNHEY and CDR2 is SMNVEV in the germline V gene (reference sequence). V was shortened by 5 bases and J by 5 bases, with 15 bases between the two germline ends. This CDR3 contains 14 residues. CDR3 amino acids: CASSRGSGLETQYS. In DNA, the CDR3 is TGTGCCAGCAGTCGTGGGTCGGGGTTGGAGACCCAGTACTCC.

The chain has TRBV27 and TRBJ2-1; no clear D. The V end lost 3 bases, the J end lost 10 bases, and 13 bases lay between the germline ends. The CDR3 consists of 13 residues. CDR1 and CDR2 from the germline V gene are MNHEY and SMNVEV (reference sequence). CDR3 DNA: TGTGCCAGCAGTTTTTCGAGCATACGGGAGCAGTTCTTC. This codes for CASSFSSIREQFF.

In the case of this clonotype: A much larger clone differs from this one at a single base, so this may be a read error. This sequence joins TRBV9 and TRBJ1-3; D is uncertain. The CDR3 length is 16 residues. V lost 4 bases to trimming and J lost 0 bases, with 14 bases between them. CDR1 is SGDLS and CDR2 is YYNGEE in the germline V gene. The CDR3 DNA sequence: TGTGCCAGCAGCATAGAGGGCAGCCGCTCTGGAAACACCATATATTTT. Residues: CASSIEGSRSGNTIYF.

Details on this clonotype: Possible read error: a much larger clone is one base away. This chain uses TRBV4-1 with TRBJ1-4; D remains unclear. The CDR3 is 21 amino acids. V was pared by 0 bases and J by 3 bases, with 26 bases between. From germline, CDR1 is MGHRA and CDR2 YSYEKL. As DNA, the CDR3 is TGCGCCAGCAGCCAAGAGGCCCCCTTCTTGCGGGGAGGAAAAGCTAATGAAAAACTGTTTTTT. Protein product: CASSQEAPFLRGGKANEKLFF.

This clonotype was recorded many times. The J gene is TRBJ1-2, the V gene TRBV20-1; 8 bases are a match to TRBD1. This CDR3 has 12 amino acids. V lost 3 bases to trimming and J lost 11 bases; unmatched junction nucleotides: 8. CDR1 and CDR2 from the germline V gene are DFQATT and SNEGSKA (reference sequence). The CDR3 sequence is CSASRGPQDYTF. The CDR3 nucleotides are TGCAGTGCTAGCAGGGGGCCACAGGATTACACCTTC.

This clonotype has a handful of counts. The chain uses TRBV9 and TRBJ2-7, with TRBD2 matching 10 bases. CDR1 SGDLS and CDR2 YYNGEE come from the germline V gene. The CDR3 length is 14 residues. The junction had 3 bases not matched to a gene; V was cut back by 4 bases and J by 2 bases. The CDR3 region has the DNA TGTGCCAGCAGCCCTAGCGGGAGCCCCTACGAGCAGTACTTC. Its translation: CASSPSGSPYEQYF.

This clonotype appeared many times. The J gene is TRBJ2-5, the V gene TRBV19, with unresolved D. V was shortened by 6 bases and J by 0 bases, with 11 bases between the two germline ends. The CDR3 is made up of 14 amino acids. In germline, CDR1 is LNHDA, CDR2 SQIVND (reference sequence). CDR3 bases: TGTGCCAGTAGACTTGGACCGGACCAAGAGACCCAGTACTTC. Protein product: CASRLGPDQETQYF.

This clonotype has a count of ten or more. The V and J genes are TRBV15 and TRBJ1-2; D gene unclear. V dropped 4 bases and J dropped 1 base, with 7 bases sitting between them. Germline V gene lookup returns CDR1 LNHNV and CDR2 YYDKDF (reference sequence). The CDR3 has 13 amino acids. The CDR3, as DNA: TGTGCCACCAGCATAGGCATTAACTATGGCTACACCTTC. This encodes CATSIGINYGYTF.

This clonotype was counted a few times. The CDR3 DNA sequence: TGTGCCAGCTCACCGCCGTCTAGCACAGATACGCAGTATTTT. Translating it yields CASSPPSSTDTQYF. This chain links TRBV18 with TRBJ2-3; no definite D call. The CDR3 is 14 amino acids. V shed 3 bases and J shed 0 bases, with 7 bases lying between them. Looked up from germline, CDR1 is KGHSH and CDR2 is LQKENI. Complete variable domain (other parts from reference TRBV18 and TRBJ2-3): NAGVMQNPRHLVRRRGQEARLRCSPMKGHSHVYWYRQLPEEGLKFMVYLQKENIIDESGMPKERFSAEFPKEGPSILRIQQVVRGDSAAYFCASSPPSSTDTQYFGPGTRLTVL.

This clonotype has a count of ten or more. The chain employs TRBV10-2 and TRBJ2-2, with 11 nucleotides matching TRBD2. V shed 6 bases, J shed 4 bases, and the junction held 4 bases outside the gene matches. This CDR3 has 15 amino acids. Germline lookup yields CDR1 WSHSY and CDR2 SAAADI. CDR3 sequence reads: CASRTSGGGTGELFF. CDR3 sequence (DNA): TGCGCCAGCAGAACTAGCGGGGGTGGCACCGGGGAGCTGTTTTTT.

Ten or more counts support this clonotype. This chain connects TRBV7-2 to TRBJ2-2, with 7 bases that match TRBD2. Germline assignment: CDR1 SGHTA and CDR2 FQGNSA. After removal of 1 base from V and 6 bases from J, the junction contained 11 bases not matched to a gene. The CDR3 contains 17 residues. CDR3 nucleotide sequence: TGTGCCAGCAGCTTAGAATATTCCGGGACTAATTCCGGGGAGCTGTTTTTT. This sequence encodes CASSLEYSGTNSGELFF.

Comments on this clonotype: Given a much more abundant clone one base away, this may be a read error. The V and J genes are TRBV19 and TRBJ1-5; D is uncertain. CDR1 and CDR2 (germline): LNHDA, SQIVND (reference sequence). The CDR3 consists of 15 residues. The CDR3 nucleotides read TGTGCCAGTAGCCGTAGCGCGGCTAGCAATCGGCCCCAGCATTTT. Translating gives CASSRSAASNRPQHF.

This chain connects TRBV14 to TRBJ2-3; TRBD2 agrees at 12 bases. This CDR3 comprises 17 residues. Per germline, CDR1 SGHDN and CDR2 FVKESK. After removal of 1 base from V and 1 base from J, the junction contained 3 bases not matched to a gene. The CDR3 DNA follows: TGTGCCAGCAGCCAAGCCTGGACTAGCGGGGGCACAGATACGCAGTATTTT. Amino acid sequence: CASSQAWTSGGTDTQYF.

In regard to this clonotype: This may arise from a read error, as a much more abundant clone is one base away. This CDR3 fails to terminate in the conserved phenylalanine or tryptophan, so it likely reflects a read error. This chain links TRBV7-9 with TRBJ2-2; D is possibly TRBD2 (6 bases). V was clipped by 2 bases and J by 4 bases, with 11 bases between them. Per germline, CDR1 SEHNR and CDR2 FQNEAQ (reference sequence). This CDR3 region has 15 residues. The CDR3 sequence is CASSLTWEVTGELFS. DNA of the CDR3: TGTGCCAGCAGCTTAACTTGGGAGGTCACCGGGGAGCTGTTTTCT.

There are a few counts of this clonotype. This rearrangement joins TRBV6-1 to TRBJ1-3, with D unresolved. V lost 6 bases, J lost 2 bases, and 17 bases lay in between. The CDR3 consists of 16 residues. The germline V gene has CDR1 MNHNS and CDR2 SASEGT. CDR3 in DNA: TGTGCCAGCAGGGCCCCCGGTACATCGGCTGGAAACACCATATATTTT. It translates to CASRAPGTSAGNTIYF.

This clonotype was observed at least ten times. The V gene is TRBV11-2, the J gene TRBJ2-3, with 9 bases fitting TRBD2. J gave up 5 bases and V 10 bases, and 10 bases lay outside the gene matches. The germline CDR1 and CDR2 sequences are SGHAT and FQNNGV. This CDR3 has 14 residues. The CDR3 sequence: CATTWAGGGDTQYF. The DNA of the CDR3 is TGTGCCACTACATGGGCGGGAGGGGGAGATACGCAGTATTTT. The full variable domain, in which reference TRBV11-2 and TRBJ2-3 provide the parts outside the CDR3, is EAGVAQSPRYKIIEKRQSVAFWCNPISGHATLYWYQQILGQGPKLLIQFQNNGVVDDSQLPKDRFSAERLKGVDSTLKIQPAKLEDSAVYLCATTWAGGGDTQYFGPGTRLTVL.

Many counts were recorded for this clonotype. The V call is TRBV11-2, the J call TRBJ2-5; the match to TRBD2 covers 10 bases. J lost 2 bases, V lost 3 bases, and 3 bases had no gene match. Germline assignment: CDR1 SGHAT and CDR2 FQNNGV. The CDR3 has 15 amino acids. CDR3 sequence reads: CASSLASGSQETQYF. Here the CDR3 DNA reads TGTGCCAGCAGCTTGGCTAGCGGGAGTCAAGAGACCCAGTACTTC.

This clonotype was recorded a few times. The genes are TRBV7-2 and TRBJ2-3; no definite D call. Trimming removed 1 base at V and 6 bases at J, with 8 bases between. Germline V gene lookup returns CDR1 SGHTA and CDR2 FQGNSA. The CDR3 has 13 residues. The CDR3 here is CASSLDGWDTQYF. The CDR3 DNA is TGTGCCAGCAGCTTAGATGGTTGGGATACGCAGTATTTT.

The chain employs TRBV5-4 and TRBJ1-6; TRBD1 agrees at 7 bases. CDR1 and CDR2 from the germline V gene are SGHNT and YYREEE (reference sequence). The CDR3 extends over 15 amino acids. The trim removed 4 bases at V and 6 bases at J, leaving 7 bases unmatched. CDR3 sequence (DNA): TGTGCCAGCAGCACCCGAACAGGGGCTAATTCACCCCTCCACTTT. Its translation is CASSTRTGANSPLHF.

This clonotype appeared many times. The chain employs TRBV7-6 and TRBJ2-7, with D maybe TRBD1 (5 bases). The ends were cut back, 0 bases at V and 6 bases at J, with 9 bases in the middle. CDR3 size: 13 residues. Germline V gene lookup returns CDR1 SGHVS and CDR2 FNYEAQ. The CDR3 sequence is CASSLAPGIEQYF. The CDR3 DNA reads TGTGCCAGCAGCTTAGCACCAGGGATCGAGCAGTACTTC.